A single sample is the source of the 28 T cell receptor beta chains below, sequenced in a study of cytomegalovirus exposure and HLA in healthy donors. Sequenced by immunoSEQ multiplex PCR; TCRdb stores in-frame clones only, minus some. The data show some 79,000 clones, over 90% seen once. The specimen was PBMCs. Receptors were obtained from a woman under 30 in good health and CMV-seropositive.

The chain couples TRBV5-1 to TRBJ2-1, with TRBD2 matching 9 bases. CDR1 and CDR2 from the germline V gene are SGHRS and YFSETQ. V lost 4 bases to trimming and J lost 0 bases; unmatched junction nucleotides: 5. The CDR3 is 16 amino acids. DNA for the CDR3: TGCGCCAGCAGCGCAGATAGCGGGAGCTCCTACAATGAGCAGTTCTTC. Its protein product is CASSADSGSSYNEQFF.

J is TRBJ2-5 and V is TRBV6-6; D is unclear. Trimming left V 0 bases short and J 2 bases short, with 13 bases between. The CDR3 totals 16 residues. The germline V gene has CDR1 MNHNY and CDR2 SVGAGI (reference sequence). The CDR3 loop reads CASSYSVQRLQETQYF. CDR3 DNA: TGTGCCAGCAGTTACTCGGTCCAGCGCTTACAAGAGACCCAGTACTTC.

The chain recombines TRBV4-1 with TRBJ2-1; D is unresolved. CDR1 and CDR2 from the germline V gene are MGHRA and YSYEKL. Trimming took off 1 base at V and 6 bases at J, with 10 bases between the two ends. CDR3 length: 14 residues. The DNA for the CDR3 is TGCGCCAGCAGCCAAGGAAGGAGTGGCAATGAGCAGTTCTTC. This sequence encodes CASSQGRSGNEQFF.

This chain connects TRBV6-1 to TRBJ1-2; no clear D. This CDR3 is built from 13 residues. Germline lookup yields CDR1 MNHNS and CDR2 SASEGT. The V and J ends lost 2 bases and 2 bases respectively, with 6 bases between them. The CDR3 DNA sequence: TGTGCCAGCAGTGAAATCGGGAACTATGGCTACACCTTC. Protein: CASSEIGNYGYTF.

The chain uses TRBV6-6 and TRBJ1-1; D ambiguous. The ends were cut back, 7 bases at V and 2 bases at J, with 20 bases in the middle. Germline loops: CDR1 MNHNY, CDR2 SVGAGI (reference sequence). This CDR3 region has 16 residues. The CDR3 nucleotides are TGTGCCAGCATTGCCCGTTTGACTGCCGGCAACACTGAAGCTTTCTTT. Translation: CASIARLTAGNTEAFF.

V is TRBV19 and J is TRBJ2-7, with TRBD1 matching over 8 bases. Germline V lookup: CDR1 LNHDA, CDR2 SQIVND (reference sequence). CDR3 length equals 13 residues. With 6 bases clipped from V and 5 bases from J, the junction kept 6 bases outside the gene matches. The CDR3 region is CASSTQGVNEQYF. The CDR3 DNA is TGTGCCAGTAGCACACAGGGGGTTAACGAGCAGTACTTC.

The chain has TRBV5-5 and TRBJ1-1; D is perhaps TRBD1 (6 bases). This CDR3 region has 13 residues. Germline values: CDR1 SGHKS, CDR2 YYEKEE (reference sequence). Trimming shortened V by 7 bases and J by 4 bases, and 14 bases separated the two germline ends. The CDR3 nucleotides are TGTGCCAGCGCGTCGCCAGGGGCCACTGAAGCTTTCTTT. It translates to CASASPGATEAFF.

This sequence joins TRBV28 and TRBJ1-3, with D unclear. Germline values: CDR1 MDHEN, CDR2 SYDVKM. The CDR3 consists of 15 residues. V dropped 6 bases and J dropped 2 bases, with 14 bases sitting between them. This chain's CDR3 is CASRRDRTAGNTIYF. CDR3 in DNA: TGTGCCAGCAGGAGAGATCGGACTGCTGGAAACACCATATATTTT.

The chain carries TRBV7-9 and TRBJ2-3; the D gene is possibly TRBD1 (5 bases). CDR1 and CDR2 (germline): SEHNR, FQNEAQ (reference sequence). The CDR3 totals 14 residues. Trimming took off 5 bases at V and 3 bases at J, with 12 bases between the two ends. Here the CDR3 reads CASSKTRGTDTQYF. The CDR3 region has the DNA TGTGCCAGCAGCAAGACAAGGGGTACAGATACGCAGTATTTT.

As concerns this clone: At one of its ends the junction is not consistent with the germline gene, which may arise from a read error. The chain has TRBV6-6 and TRBJ2-5; TRBD2 is a possible D gene (6 bases). Per the germline V gene, CDR1 is MNHNY and CDR2 is SVGAGI (reference sequence). CDR3 length: 16 residues. Here the CDR3 reads CASSYAPPESSEGWDF. CDR3 sequence (DNA): TGTGCCAGCAGTTACGCGCCTCCGGAGTCTAGCGAGGGCTGGGACTTC.

The gene calls are TRBV5-6 and TRBJ1-1; 7 bases match TRBD1. CDR1 is SGHDT and CDR2 is YYEEEE in the germline V gene. The CDR3 is 16 amino acids. Trimming cost V 4 bases and J 1 base; bases outside gene matches: 10. Here the CDR3 DNA reads TGTGCCAGCAGCCTGTTCGGGGCAGGGGGGAACACTGAAGCTTTCTTT. Amino acids: CASSLFGAGGNTEAFF.

The genes are TRBV7-9 and TRBJ2-7, with 13 positions matching TRBD2. V was clipped by 5 bases and J by 4 bases; unmatched bases: 5. The CDR3 has 15 residues. Germline CDR1 reads SEHNR; CDR2 reads FQNEAQ (reference sequence). The CDR3 bases are TGTGCCAGCAGCCCGACTAGCGGGAGGTCTTACGAGCAGTACTTC. Translated, it gives CASSPTSGRSYEQYF.

V and J are TRBV7-2 and TRBJ2-5; D may be TRBD2 (5 bases). This CDR3 has 15 residues. Looked up from germline, CDR1 is SGHTA and CDR2 is FQGNSA. V gave up 4 bases and J gave up 2 bases, with 14 bases separating them. The CDR3: CASSSLGLLQETQYF. The CDR3 nucleotides read TGTGCCAGCAGCTCGCTAGGACTGTTACAAGAGACCCAGTACTTC.

The rearrangement links TRBV27 to TRBJ2-1, with TRBD2 as a possible D gene (6 bases). The CDR3 length is 16 residues. V was trimmed by 1 base and J by 3 bases, leaving 13 bases between them. Germline CDR1 reads MNHEY; CDR2 reads SMNVEV (reference sequence). The CDR3 region has the DNA TGTGCCAGCAGTTTATTCGCCGGGGGAGGCTACAATGAGCAGTTCTTC. This encodes CASSLFAGGGYNEQFF.

The chain is built from TRBV27 and TRBJ1-5; unclear D gene. The CDR3 totals 14 residues. Germline CDR1 is MNHEY and CDR2 is SMNVEV (reference sequence). Trimming cost V 2 bases and J 9 bases, with 14 bases left between them. In DNA form, the CDR3 reads TGTGCCAGCAGTTTAGGGGTCAATAGCGGGCCCCAGCATTTT. This sequence encodes CASSLGVNSGPQHF.

This clone has just a few counts. The V call is TRBV7-2, the J call TRBJ1-2, with 8 bases that match TRBD1. This CDR3 region has 14 residues. The ends lost 4 bases at V and 2 bases at J; junction bases unmatched: 3. Germline CDR1 and CDR2: SGHTA and FQGNSA. The CDR3 bases are TGTGCCAGCAGCTATGCAGGGGGCAACTATGGCTACACCTTC. This codes for CASSYAGGNYGYTF.

This clone was observed a single time. The chain carries TRBV4-1 and TRBJ2-3, with 9 bases lining up with TRBD2. Germline-derived CDR1 and CDR2 are MGHRA and YSYEKL. Unmatched junction bases numbered 8, after V lost 4 bases and J lost 0 bases. The CDR3 is made up of 17 amino acids. This CDR3 reads CASSRPRLAASTDTQYF. The CDR3, as DNA: TGCGCCAGCAGCCGGCCCCGACTAGCGGCTAGCACAGATACGCAGTATTTT.

The chain employs TRBV28 and TRBJ1-2, with D perhaps TRBD1 (6 bases). This CDR3 comprises 14 residues. V shed 6 bases and J shed 6 bases, with 17 bases lying between them. The germline V gene has CDR1 MDHEN and CDR2 SYDVKM. Written as DNA, the CDR3 is TGTGCCAGCAGGCTCCTAAGCGGGGGCAATGGCTACACCTTC. It translates to CASRLLSGGNGYTF.

The CDR3 reads CASSMGSQETQYF. CDR3 sequence (DNA): TGTGCCAGTAGTATGGGCAGCCAAGAGACCCAGTACTTC. This chain links TRBV19 with TRBJ2-5; no clear D. The germline CDR1 and CDR2 sequences are LNHDA and SQIVND (reference sequence). CDR3 length: 13 amino acids. The V end was cut by 3 bases, the J end by 1 base, with 6 bases between.

The rearrangement uses TRBV5-1 and TRBJ2-5; 11 positions agree with TRBD2. CDR3 length equals 15 residues. V dropped 3 bases and J dropped 5; count of bases not matched to a gene: 6. Germline V gene data show CDR1 as SGHRS and CDR2 as YFSETQ. The CDR3 nucleotides read TGCGCCAGCAGCTCTAGCGGGGGGAACTCGGAGACCCAGTACTTC. Translating gives CASSSSGGNSETQYF.

J is TRBJ2-7 and V is TRBV7-8; 7 bases fit TRBD1. Trimming at V came to 2 bases and at J to 2 bases, leaving 15 bases not matched to a gene. The CDR3 contains 18 residues. Germline V gives CDR1 SGHVS, CDR2 FQNEAQ. The DNA of the CDR3 is TGTGCCAGCAGCTTAAGGGACAGCCGCTCCTTTGGAGCCTACGAGCAGTACTTC. This translates into CASSLRDSRSFGAYEQYF.

The CDR3 is CASSPLGQREETQYF. For the CDR3, the DNA is TGTGCCAGCTCACCACTCGGACAGCGAGAAGAGACCCAGTACTTC. The chain combines TRBV18 with TRBJ2-5; the D gene is possibly TRBD1 (6 bases). From germline, CDR1 is KGHSH and CDR2 LQKENI. This CDR3 has 15 residues. Trimming left V 1 base short and J 3 bases short, with 12 bases between.

The V gene is TRBV29-1, the J gene TRBJ1-1, with D possibly TRBD1 on 6 matching bases. Per the germline V gene, CDR1 is SQVTM and CDR2 is ANQGSEA. With 3 bases removed from V and 3 bases from J, the gap between germline ends came to 14 bases. CDR3 length: 14 amino acids. The DNA of the CDR3 is TGCAGCGTTGAGTTAGGGGGACGATACACTGAAGCTTTCTTT. This sequence encodes CSVELGGRYTEAFF.

The chain joins TRBV7-9 to TRBJ2-3; no definite D call. Germline assignment: CDR1 SEHNR and CDR2 FQNEAQ (reference sequence). Trimming took off 3 bases at V and 1 base at J, with 8 bases between the two ends. The CDR3 length is 14 residues. The CDR3 is CASSFPVGTDTQYF. DNA of the CDR3: TGTGCCAGCAGCTTCCCTGTTGGCACAGATACGCAGTATTTT.

As DNA, the CDR3 is TGTGCCAGCAGCAAAGGGGAGGGGATCACCGGGGAGCTGTTTTTT. It codes for CASSKGEGITGELFF. The rearrangement uses TRBV25-1 and TRBJ2-2; 7 bases are shared with TRBD2. The CDR3 loop spans 15 amino acids. Germline assignment: CDR1 MGHDK and CDR2 SYGVNS. V dropped 6 bases and J dropped 4; count of bases not matched to a gene: 8.

This chain joins TRBV25-1 and TRBJ2-3; 10 bases fit TRBD1. CDR1 is MGHDK and CDR2 is SYGVNS in the germline V gene. V lost 8 bases and J lost 2; bases outside the gene matches: 4. The CDR3 runs to 14 residues. The CDR3 here is CASARQGATDTQYF. The CDR3 coding sequence is TGTGCCAGCGCACGACAGGGGGCCACAGATACGCAGTATTTT. Combining the CDR3 with reference TRBV25-1 and TRBJ2-3 gives the whole variable domain EADIYQTPRYLVIGTGKKITLECSQTMGHDKMYWYQQDPGMELHLIHYSYGVNSTEKGDLSSESTVSRIRTEHFPLTLESARPSHTSQYLCASARQGATDTQYFGPGTRLTVL.

The chain is built from TRBV28 and TRBJ2-1; maybe TRBD1 (6 bases). V was cut by 6 bases and J by 4 bases, with 13 bases left in between. Germline V CDR1 and CDR2: MDHEN, SYDVKM. This CDR3 spans 14 amino acids. Here the CDR3 reads CASSGQSSYNEQFF. The CDR3 nucleotides are TGTGCCAGCAGCGGACAGTCTTCTTACAATGAGCAGTTCTTC.

The V call is TRBV28, the J call TRBJ1-5, with 12 bases that match TRBD1. Germline CDR1 is MDHEN and CDR2 is SYDVKM. The CDR3 totals 16 residues. With V trimmed by 6 bases and J by 3 bases, 6 bases remained unmatched. CDR3 coding DNA: TGTGCCAGCAGGGGGACAGGGGGCATGCTCAATCAGCCCCAGCATTTT. It translates to CASRGTGGMLNQPQHF.